The next 32 T cell receptor beta chains were all read from a single sample in a study of T cell clones after liver transplantation. Sequencing used immunoSEQ multiplex PCR; TCRdb keeps in-frame clones, though not all of them. The data show 45,000 or so clones, with just over 85% seen just once and less than 2.5% held by the top ten. Sample: CD4+ T cells from blood, taken 24 months after liver transplant. The source is a human patient who received a liver transplant. Some T cells may be supplied by the graft donor.

The chain links TRBV5-1 to TRBJ2-7, with 8 nucleotides matching TRBD2. Germline lookup yields CDR1 SGHRS and CDR2 YFSETQ. The CDR3 has 16 residues. With V trimmed by 0 bases and J by 0 bases, 5 bases remained unmatched. Written as DNA, the CDR3 is TGCGCCAGCAGCTTGGGCGGAAGCGGGAGCTCCTACGAGCAGTACTTC. This sequence encodes CASSLGGSGSSYEQYF. The variable domain in full, with the rest retrieved from reference TRBV5-1 and TRBJ2-7, is KAGVTQTPRYLIKTRGQQVTLSCSPISGHRSVSWYQQTPGQGLQFLFEYFSETQRNKGNFPGRFSGRQFSNSRSEMNVSTLELGDSALYLCASSLGGSGSSYEQYFGPGTRLTVT.

This chain joins TRBV7-9 and TRBJ1-1; D is possibly TRBD1 (5 bases). There are 11 residues in the CDR3. The V gene lost 6 bases and the J gene lost 6 bases, with 8 bases spanning the gap. Germline V gene sequence: CDR1 SEHNR, CDR2 FQNEAQ (reference sequence). The CDR3 protein is CASSRGAEAFF. The CDR3 nucleotides read TGTGCCAGCAGTCGGGGCGCTGAAGCTTTCTTT.

J is TRBJ1-2 and V is TRBV6-1, with TRBD1 matching 7 bases. The CDR3 runs 15 residues. Germline CDR1 MNHNS, CDR2 SASEGT. Trimming cost V 2 bases and J 5 bases; bases outside gene matches: 8. The CDR3 sequence: CASSEPGQAKYGYTF. The CDR3 coding sequence is TGTGCCAGCAGTGAACCAGGACAGGCCAAATATGGCTACACCTTC.

Only one count was recorded for this clone. J is TRBJ2-3 and V is TRBV18, with D maybe TRBD2 (7 bases). This CDR3 region has 15 residues. Per the germline V gene, CDR1 is KGHSH and CDR2 is LQKENI. Trimming removed 3 bases from V and 8 bases from J, with 18 bases in between. The CDR3 spells CASSPDKGGPGTQYF. The DNA for the CDR3 is TGTGCCAGCTCACCGGACAAGGGGGGGCCGGGTACGCAGTATTTT.

V is TRBV28 and J is TRBJ2-3; 11 bases are shared with TRBD2. The V and J ends lost 8 bases and 1 base, in that order; junction bases with no gene match: 2. CDR1 is MDHEN, CDR2 SYDVKM, per germline. The CDR3 contains 14 residues. The CDR3 loop is CASALAGGTDTQYF. CDR3 DNA: TGTGCCAGCGCACTAGCGGGAGGCACAGATACGCAGTATTTT.

This clone has only one observation. The chain has TRBV9 and TRBJ2-3; no clear D gene. The CDR3 totals 11 residues. Germline V gene sequence: CDR1 SGDLS, CDR2 YYNGEE. Trimming stripped 0 bases from V and 6 bases from J, with 2 bases between. DNA for the CDR3: TGTGCCAGCAGCGTAGATGATACGCAGTATTTT. Amino acids: CASSVDDTQYF.

The chain joins TRBV7-3 to TRBJ2-7; D is perhaps TRBD1 or TRBD2 (5 bases each). Trimming shortened V by 5 bases and J by 5 bases, and 13 bases separated the two germline ends. The CDR3 length is 13 residues. The germline V gene encodes CDR1 SGHTA and CDR2 FQGTGA. CDR3 bases: TGTGCCAGCAGCCCGGGACCCGTGAACGAGCAGTACTTC. It codes for CASSPGPVNEQYF.

The J gene is TRBJ2-2, the V gene TRBV29-1; D remains ambiguous. With 7 bases removed from V and 4 bases from J, the gap between germline ends came to 16 bases. CDR1 and CDR2 (germline): SQVTM, ANQGSEA. The CDR3 length is 14 residues. The CDR3 DNA follows: TGCAGCGGCAAAGCGCGGTCGGTCACCGGGGAGCTGTTTTTT. This translates into CSGKARSVTGELFF.

The chain carries TRBV18 and TRBJ1-1, with D possibly being TRBD1 (6 bases). Germline V gene lookup returns CDR1 KGHSH and CDR2 LQKENI. The length of the CDR3 is 15 residues. Trimming took off 4 bases at V and 1 base at J, with 13 bases between the two ends. CDR3 amino acids: CASSLSRTENTEAFF. CDR3 DNA: TGTGCCAGCTCACTGTCAAGGACAGAGAACACTGAAGCTTTCTTT.

The chain uses TRBV5-1 and TRBJ1-2; D gene unclear. This CDR3 spans 15 amino acids. The V end was cut by 0 bases, the J end by 2 bases, with 11 bases between. Germline V gene data show CDR1 as SGHRS and CDR2 as YFSETQ. CDR3 in DNA: TGCGCCAGCAGCTTGGACAGAGCCACAAACTATGGCTACACCTTC. This translates into CASSLDRATNYGYTF.

The chain uses TRBV18 and TRBJ2-7, with D tentatively TRBD2 (6 bases). Germline assignment: CDR1 KGHSH and CDR2 LQKENI. The V and J ends lost 1 base and 3 bases respectively, with 10 bases between them. This CDR3 is 14 amino acids long. Here the CDR3 DNA reads TGTGCCAGCTCACCACTTCCGGGAGACTACGAGCAGTACTTC. This gives the protein CASSPLPGDYEQYF.

This chain joins TRBV19 and TRBJ2-1; 11 positions match TRBD2. In germline, CDR1 is LNHDA, CDR2 SQIVND (reference sequence). CDR3 length: 14 residues. The J segment lost 4 bases and the V segment lost 7 bases, leaving 3 bases of the junction unmatched. In DNA, the CDR3 is TGTGCCAGTAAGGGGACTAGCGGATACAATGAGCAGTTCTTC. Its translation is CASKGTSGYNEQFF.

V usage is TRBV7-3 and J usage is TRBJ2-7; D is undetermined. The CDR3 spans 13 residues. The germline gives CDR1 SGHTA, CDR2 FQGTGA. Trimming removed 0 bases at V and 5 bases at J, with 8 bases between. This chain's CDR3 is CASSLTGWNEQYF. In nucleotides, the CDR3 is TGTGCCAGCAGCTTAACGGGGTGGAACGAGCAGTACTTC.

The chain recombines TRBV28 with TRBJ2-2; possible D gene TRBD1, 5 bases. The germline V and J ends were trimmed by 8 bases and 5 bases, with 12 bases remaining between them. Germline CDR1 reads MDHEN; CDR2 reads SYDVKM. The CDR3 extends over 13 amino acids. CDR3 amino acids: CASRPGITGELFF. CDR3 DNA: TGTGCCAGCCGTCCAGGGATAACCGGGGAGCTGTTTTTT. The whole variable domain, remainder taken from reference TRBV28 and TRBJ2-2, is DVKVTQSSRYLVKRTGEKVFLECVQDMDHENMFWYRQDPGLGLRLIYFSYDVKMKEKGDIPEGYSVSREKKERFSLILESASTNQTSMYLCASRPGITGELFFGEGSRLTVL.

The chain combines TRBV27 with TRBJ1-5; 7 bases map to TRBD1. The CDR3 consists of 16 residues. V shed 6 bases and J 4 bases; nucleotides not matched to a gene: 12. Per the germline V gene, CDR1 is MNHEY and CDR2 is SMNVEV (reference sequence). CDR3 protein: CASSLTGEGINQPQHF. The CDR3 nucleotides read TGTGCCAGCAGCCTTACAGGGGAAGGGATTAATCAGCCCCAGCATTTT.

Only one count was recorded for this clone. The chain is built from TRBV5-4 and TRBJ2-7; 9 nucleotides line up with TRBD1. Germline V gene data show CDR1 as SGHNT and CDR2 as YYREEE (reference sequence). The ends lost 4 bases at V and 9 bases at J; junction bases unmatched: 11. This CDR3 has 14 amino acids. CDR3 region: CASSGDRDFPGQYF. The CDR3 coding sequence is TGTGCCAGCAGCGGGGACAGGGACTTCCCGGGGCAGTACTTC.

The rearrangement joins TRBV6-1 to TRBJ1-4; weak D call: TRBD1 (5 bases). CDR1 is MNHNS, CDR2 SASEGT, per germline. V was clipped by 1 base and J by 4 bases, with 13 bases between them. CDR3 size: 16 residues. The CDR3 DNA follows: TGTGCCAGCAGTGAAGGCAGGGTACCCTATAATGAAAAACTGTTTTTT. Amino acids: CASSEGRVPYNEKLFF.

The chain has TRBV12-5 and TRBJ2-1; D is unresolved. The CDR3 has 16 amino acids. The ends were cut back, 0 bases at V and 6 bases at J, with 15 bases in the middle. Germline V gene sequence: CDR1 LGHNT, CDR2 FRNRAP. The CDR3 here is CASGLVTGPVPNEQFF. CDR3 sequence (DNA): TGTGCTAGTGGTTTGGTAACCGGTCCAGTCCCCAATGAGCAGTTCTTC.

The chain recombines TRBV19 with TRBJ2-2, with D perhaps TRBD2 (5 bases). Germline CDR1 LNHDA, CDR2 SQIVND (reference sequence). The CDR3 length is 14 residues. Trimming pared 7 bases from V and 5 bases from J, leaving 14 bases between. For the CDR3, the DNA is TGTGCCAGTATAGTTGCAAGAGGGACCGGGGAGCTGTTTTTT. Its translation is CASIVARGTGELFF.

This chain links TRBV19 with TRBJ2-2; a weak D match, TRBD2 (5 bases). CDR1 LNHDA and CDR2 SQIVND come from the germline V gene (reference sequence). The germline V and J ends were trimmed by 3 bases and 4 bases, with 12 bases remaining between them. The length of the CDR3 is 15 residues. CDR3 sequence: CASSIAPRGTGELFF. CDR3 nucleotides: TGTGCCAGTAGTATCGCTCCCCGGGGCACCGGGGAGCTGTTTTTT.

The chain combines TRBV5-1 with TRBJ2-2; D is possibly TRBD1 (6 bases). Between the trimmed V and J ends, which lost 3 bases and 1 base, there was a span of 10 bases. This CDR3 is 15 amino acids long. Germline V gives CDR1 SGHRS, CDR2 YFSETQ. In DNA, the CDR3 is TGCGCCAGCAGCTCTGGACAGAGGAACACCGGGGAGCTGTTTTTT. It codes for CASSSGQRNTGELFF. Together with reference TRBV5-1 and TRBJ2-2, the CDR3 gives the full variable domain: KAGVTQTPRYLIKTRGQQVTLSCSPISGHRSVSWYQQTPGQGLQFLFEYFSETQRNKGNFPGRFSGRQFSNSRSEMNVSTLELGDSALYLCASSSGQRNTGELFFGEGSRLTVL.

The rearrangement joins TRBV5-4 to TRBJ1-2; D is uncertain. Germline V gene lookup returns CDR1 SGHNT and CDR2 YYREEE (reference sequence). This CDR3 has 18 residues. V was cut by 1 base and J by 5 bases, with 24 bases left in between. CDR3: CASSLHRLGISDLYGYTF. DNA for the CDR3: TGTGCCAGCAGCTTGCATCGATTAGGGATTTCAGACCTTTATGGCTACACCTTC.

J is TRBJ2-5 and V is TRBV7-9; 14 positions agree with TRBD2. The CDR3 extends over 18 amino acids. The trim removed 4 bases at V and 5 bases at J, leaving 12 bases unmatched. Germline lookup yields CDR1 SEHNR and CDR2 FQNEAQ (reference sequence). Here the CDR3 reads CASSSPGLAGGSGETQYF. Here the CDR3 DNA reads TGTGCCAGCAGCTCCCCCGGACTAGCGGGGGGTTCCGGGGAGACCCAGTACTTC.

V and J are TRBV5-6 and TRBJ2-5; D is uncertain. The germline CDR1 and CDR2 sequences are SGHDT and YYEEEE. Trimming took 1 base from V and 1 from J, leaving 8 bases between them. The CDR3 is 14 amino acids. The CDR3 loop reads CASSLLGGQETQYF. As DNA, the CDR3 is TGTGCCAGCAGCTTGCTGGGCGGCCAAGAGACCCAGTACTTC.

This clone was seen more than once but under ten times. The chain is built from TRBV6-5 and TRBJ2-1; D may be TRBD2 (5 bases). This CDR3 region has 14 residues. Deletions cut 6 bases from V and 6 bases from J, with 15 bases between. CDR1 is MNHEY and CDR2 is SVGAGI in the germline V gene. CDR3 bases: TGTGCCAGCAGCTCCCCTCGGGGTAGCAATGAGCAGTTCTTC. Amino acids: CASSSPRGSNEQFF.

V gene TRBV15 combines with J gene TRBJ2-2; D is possibly TRBD2 (5 bases). CDR1 is LNHNV, CDR2 YYDKDF, per germline (reference sequence). The CDR3 has 15 amino acids. The V gene lost 0 bases and the J gene lost 4 bases, with 9 bases spanning the gap. Written as DNA, the CDR3 is TGTGCCACCAGCAGAGAAGGGAGATCCACCGGGGAGCTGTTTTTT. Its protein is CATSREGRSTGELFF.

This rearrangement joins TRBV6-1 to TRBJ1-1; D not resolved. Trimming stripped 7 bases from V and 0 bases from J, with 12 bases between. Germline CDR1 and CDR2: MNHNS and SASEGT. The CDR3 has 14 amino acids. The CDR3 loop reads CASKRRTMNTEAFF. CDR3 nucleotides: TGTGCCAGCAAACGGCGGACCATGAACACTGAAGCTTTCTTT.

CDR3 in amino acids: CASGQDANTGELFF. The CDR3 region has the DNA TGCGCCAGCGGACAGGATGCGAACACCGGGGAGCTGTTTTTT. The chain recombines TRBV5-1 with TRBJ2-2; TRBD1 matches 7 bases. CDR3 length: 14 residues. Losses at the gene ends were 7 bases for V and 0 bases for J; bases not matched to a gene: 3. Germline V gives CDR1 SGHRS, CDR2 YFSETQ.

This sequence joins TRBV18 and TRBJ1-1; D perhaps matches TRBD1 (5 bases). In germline, CDR1 is KGHSH, CDR2 LQKENI. This CDR3 contains 17 residues. Between the trimmed V and J ends, which lost 3 bases and 1 base, there was a span of 18 bases. The CDR3 coding sequence is TGTGCCAGCTCACCGTCTTTAGGGGCGAAAACGAACACTGAAGCTTTCTTT. The encoded protein is CASSPSLGAKTNTEAFF.

The chain carries TRBV2 and TRBJ2-3; possibly TRBD1 for D (5 bases). The V gene's germline CDR1 is SNHLY and CDR2 FYNNEI. Trimming stripped 5 bases from V and 2 bases from J, with 14 bases between. The CDR3 has 15 amino acids. CDR3 nucleotide sequence: TGTGCCAGCAGTAGAGACAGCACGACCACAGATACGCAGTATTTT. Translated: CASSRDSTTTDTQYF.

A remark on this clone: This sample includes further DNA sequences coding for the same CDR3. The V call is TRBV14, the J call TRBJ1-1; D is unclear. V was pared by 3 bases and J by 0 bases, with 8 bases between. The CDR3 contains 14 residues. The V gene's germline CDR1 is SGHDN and CDR2 FVKESK. CDR3 DNA sequence: TGTGCCAGCAGCCAGGCGGGAATGAACACTGAAGCTTTCTTT. Translating it yields CASSQAGMNTEAFF.

The chain links TRBV5-4 to TRBJ2-5, with D perhaps TRBD1 or TRBD2 (5 bases each). V was cut by 0 bases and J by 9 bases, with 15 bases left in between. Germline-derived CDR1 and CDR2 are SGHNT and YYREEE (reference sequence). The CDR3 sequence is 14 residues long. CDR3 bases: TGTGCCAGCAGCTTGGCTCGGGGTACCAGGGCCCAGTACTTC. It yields the protein CASSLARGTRAQYF.